These 15 T cell receptor beta chains share one sample of origin, sequenced in a study of cytomegalovirus exposure and HLA in healthy donors. PCR used 60 Vbeta primers and 13 Jbeta primers. The assay was immunoSEQ multiplex PCR, and TCRdb's table has in-frame clones only and misses some. This sample has over 85,000 clones; roughly 73% occur once, and the top ten carry about 4%. Sequences were obtained from PBMCs. The receptor set was obtained from a middle-aged woman in good health and CMV-seronegative.

The chain recombines TRBV19 with TRBJ1-2; 7 bases agree with TRBD1. Germline V gene data show CDR1 as LNHDA and CDR2 as SQIVND (reference sequence). J gave up 2 bases and V 4 bases, and 1 base lay outside the gene matches. The CDR3 spans 13 residues. In DNA, the CDR3 is TGTGCCAGTAGTACACAGGGGAACTATGGCTACACCTTC. This codes for CASSTQGNYGYTF.

The rearrangement uses TRBV30 and TRBJ1-6, with 7 bases identical to TRBD1. V lost 5 bases and J lost 7; bases outside the gene matches: 8. The germline gives CDR1 GTSNPN, CDR2 SVGIG (reference sequence). The CDR3 totals 14 residues. CDR3 amino acids: CAWVTQGVNSPLHF. The CDR3 DNA reads as TGTGCCTGGGTTACCCAGGGGGTGAATTCACCCCTCCACTTT.

The chain employs TRBV30 and TRBJ2-7, with a weak D call TRBD1 (5 bases). The CDR3 is made up of 13 amino acids. The V gene's germline CDR1 is GTSNPN and CDR2 SVGIG (reference sequence). Between the trimmed V and J ends, which lost 0 bases and 5 bases, there was a span of 11 bases. The CDR3 here is CAWSVNRLDEQYF. Written as DNA, the CDR3 is TGTGCCTGGAGTGTAAACAGGCTGGACGAGCAGTACTTC.

The chain recombines TRBV13 with TRBJ2-1, with 10 bases aligning to TRBD2. The CDR3 sequence is 15 residues long. Trimming removed 2 bases from V and 2 bases from J; junction bases left unmatched: 0. Per the germline V gene, CDR1 is PRHDT and CDR2 is FYEKMQ (reference sequence). Here the CDR3 reads CASSLTSGTYNEQFF. The CDR3 DNA is TGTGCCAGCAGCTTAACTAGCGGGACCTACAATGAGCAGTTCTTC.

This chain connects TRBV2 to TRBJ2-7, with 12 nucleotides matching TRBD2. The CDR3 totals 20 residues. With V trimmed by 1 base and J by 0 bases, 13 bases remained unmatched. Germline loops: CDR1 SNHLY, CDR2 FYNNEI. The CDR3 bases are TGTGCCAGCAGTGAAGAAGCGCCCGGACTAGCGGGGATACGCTCCTACGAGCAGTACTTC. This gives the protein CASSEEAPGLAGIRSYEQYF. The full variable domain, in which reference TRBV2 and TRBJ2-7 provide the parts outside the CDR3, is EPEVTQTPSHQVTQMGQEVILRCVPISNHLYFYWYRQILGQKVEFLVSFYNNEISEKSEIFDDQFSVERPDGSNFTLKIRSTKLEDSAMYFCASSEEAPGLAGIRSYEQYFGPGTRLTVT.

The chain couples TRBV6-6 to TRBJ1-6; TRBD1 agrees at 7 bases. Germline CDR1 is MNHNY and CDR2 is SVGAGI (reference sequence). V lost 5 bases, J lost 4 bases, and 2 bases stayed unmatched. The CDR3 length is 14 residues. The CDR3 reads CASSRQGYNSPLHF. CDR3 nucleotides: TGTGCCAGCAGTCGACAGGGTTATAATTCACCCCTCCACTTT.

This clone was recorded once. The chain combines TRBV13 with TRBJ2-3, with a weak D call TRBD2 (6 bases). There are 17 residues in the CDR3. CDR1 and CDR2 from the germline V gene are PRHDT and FYEKMQ (reference sequence). V was clipped by 5 bases and J by 6 bases, with 24 bases between them. CDR3 loop: CASSPTGDVGWGDTQYF. CDR3 DNA sequence: TGTGCCAGCAGCCCTACGGGGGACGTAGGCTGGGGGGATACGCAGTATTTT.

CDR3 nucleotide sequence: TGTGCCAGCAGTGGGGGACAGGGCGGCACTGAAGCTTTCTTT. Its translation: CASSGGQGGTEAFF. This chain joins TRBV25-1 and TRBJ1-1, with 9 bases identical to TRBD1. J was trimmed by 4 bases and V by 4 bases; bases with no gene match: 4. The germline V gene encodes CDR1 MGHDK and CDR2 SYGVNS. CDR3 length: 14 amino acids.

The V gene is TRBV27, the J gene TRBJ1-6; 7 positions match TRBD1. This CDR3 spans 14 amino acids. The ends lost 3 bases at V and 6 bases at J; junction bases unmatched: 2. Germline V lookup: CDR1 MNHEY, CDR2 SMNVEV (reference sequence). CDR3 in amino acids: CASSFDRVNSPLHF. The CDR3, as DNA: TGTGCCAGCAGTTTTGACAGGGTTAATTCACCCCTCCACTTT.

CDR3 region: CASTWGGRTGELFF. The CDR3 nucleotides are TGTGCCAGCACCTGGGGGGGCAGGACCGGGGAGCTGTTTTTT. This rearrangement joins TRBV28 to TRBJ2-2, with D possibly TRBD2 on 7 matching bases. V lost 7 bases, J lost 5 bases, and 14 bases lay in between. The length of the CDR3 is 14 residues. Per germline, CDR1 MDHEN and CDR2 SYDVKM.

The sample holds a few counts of this clone. J is TRBJ1-1 and V is TRBV7-6, with 8 positions matching TRBD1. The CDR3 spans 15 residues. Germline assignment: CDR1 SGHVS and CDR2 FNYEAQ. V was pared by 5 bases and J by 3 bases, with 8 bases of the junction left unmatched. The CDR3 DNA follows: TGTGCCAGCAGCCGCCTCCCGGGACAGGACACTGAAGCTTTCTTT. This encodes CASSRLPGQDTEAFF.

This chain links TRBV7-9 with TRBJ2-3, with D perhaps matching TRBD1 (5 bases). Trimming took off 5 bases at V and 2 bases at J, with 11 bases between the two ends. Per germline, CDR1 SEHNR and CDR2 FQNEAQ (reference sequence). The length of the CDR3 is 14 residues. This chain's CDR3 is CASSLPGNTDTQYF. The DNA of the CDR3 is TGTGCCAGCAGCCTACCAGGGAACACAGATACGCAGTATTTT.

The chain is built from TRBV4-1 and TRBJ1-6; 9 bases are shared with TRBD1. Trimming at V came to 3 bases and at J to 8 bases, leaving 2 bases not matched to a gene. Germline lookup yields CDR1 MGHRA and CDR2 YSYEKL. The CDR3 has 14 amino acids. The CDR3 protein is CASSQGQGDSPLHF. DNA for the CDR3: TGCGCCAGCAGCCAGGGACAGGGTGATTCACCCCTCCACTTT.

The chain couples TRBV7-2 to TRBJ1-5, with a weak D call TRBD1 (6 bases). Trimming cost V 4 bases and J 3 bases, with 16 bases left between them. This CDR3 is built from 16 residues. Germline values: CDR1 SGHTA, CDR2 FQGNSA. The CDR3 DNA reads as TGTGCCAGCAGCTACGCGGGGGCAGGGCTCAATCAGCCCCAGCATTTT. It is translated as CASSYAGAGLNQPQHF.

The chain is built from TRBV13 and TRBJ2-1; TRBD1 aligns across 10 bases. This CDR3 has 16 residues. Trimming at V came to 5 bases and at J to 3 bases, leaving 7 bases not matched to a gene. Per germline, CDR1 PRHDT and CDR2 FYEKMQ (reference sequence). The CDR3 DNA follows: TGTGCCAGCAGCAAAACCGGGACAGGGGTCTACAATGAGCAGTTCTTC. It encodes CASSKTGTGVYNEQFF.